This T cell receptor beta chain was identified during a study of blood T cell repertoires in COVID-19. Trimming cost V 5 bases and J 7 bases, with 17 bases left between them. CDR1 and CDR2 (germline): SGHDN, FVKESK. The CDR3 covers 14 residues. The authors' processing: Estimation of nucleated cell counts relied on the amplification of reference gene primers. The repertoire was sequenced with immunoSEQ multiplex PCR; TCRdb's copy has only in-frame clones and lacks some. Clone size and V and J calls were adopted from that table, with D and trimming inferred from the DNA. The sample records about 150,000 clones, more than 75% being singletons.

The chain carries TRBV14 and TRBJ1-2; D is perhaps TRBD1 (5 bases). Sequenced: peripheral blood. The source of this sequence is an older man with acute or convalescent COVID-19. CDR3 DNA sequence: TGTGCCAGCAGCGCATCTTCCTGGGGGGTTGGCTACACCTTC. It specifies CASSASSWGVGYTF.